This TCR beta chain came from a study of T cell responses to AZD1222 COVID-19 vaccine (dated by TCRdb to 2020 to 2022). About the full investigation: A total of 233 trial participants underwent TCR sequencing, of whom 207 received two doses of AZD1222 and about 25 received two doses of the MenACWY control vaccine. Trial participants were enrolled by age into subgroups of 18-55, 56-69 and 70-plus years, and around 150, 29 and 61 TCR-sequenced participants, respectively, were included in these subgroups.

Overall study results and their limits: Conclusions about previously exposed vaccinees are limited, since just five to seven AZD1222 recipients were seropositive for SARS-CoV-2 at baseline. Participants were mostly white British, with more females than males. The authors suggested clonal diversity may have been underestimated. The whole spike protein was spanned by vaccine-associated CD4 TCRs, and dominant responses were seen in regions 160-218 and 743-854. In the small 56-69-year group, the increase in depth fell short of significance, most likely because of low power. Reportedly, almost half of the unique spike-specific TCRs recognized epitopes lying outside the regions that are mutated in the B.1.351 and B.1.1.7 variants. Because no samples from the day 14 peak response were available, repertoires could be characterized only after the peak T cell response. After two AZD1222 doses, both the breadth and the depth of spike-specific TCRs were significantly higher than at day 0 and than in MenACWY recipients.

Comment on this clone: No cognate antigen has been identified for it. Per-base quality was not reported, and no clone a single base away is much larger than it.

Read against the paper, the sample's time point label means: about 28 days (+/-7) after the second vaccine dose. Because spike-specific TCR depth and breadth did not differ between the two schedules, AZD1222 recipients who got a second dose at roughly 4 weeks were pooled with those who got a second dose at roughly 12 weeks. Vaccinee samples were obtained from the UK trials COV001 and COV002, which included a single-blind randomized controlled phase 2/3 trial of AZD1222 (ChAdOx1 nCoV-19) in healthy adults. For TCRbeta chain sequencing, PBMC samples from trial participants were taken at day 0 and at day 28 after the second dose. The CDR3 regions of human TCRbeta chains were subjected to immunosequencing. The published analysis was carried out like this. TCRs in the repertoires were compared against a reference library of SARS-CoV-2-specific TCRs that had been generated with the MIRA antigen-specificity platform. Breadth meant the fraction of unique TCRs that were SARS-CoV-2-associated, whereas depth meant the fraction of total T cells that were SARS-CoV-2-associated. Using the MIRA data, each spike-specific TCR was mapped to the spike region that the TCR reacts to and placed in a CD4 or CD8 class. Log10-transformed breadth and depth values were compared by one-way ANOVA with Sidak's multiple comparisons tests. Held by TCRdb, this immuneACCESS table contains in-frame sequences only and omits some clones. Under half of the omission traces to an unresolved V gene where checked; the cause of the rest is unknown. V and J calls and clone size come straight from that table; D and trimming were deduced from the DNA. Here the sample has roughly 270,000 clones; approximately 94% occur a single time. Jointly, the top ten make up around 0.57% of the sample.

The CDR3 goes from the cysteine to the phenylalanine over 18 residues. Of the read, only the CDR3 DNA is kept; its 54 bases are in frame from base 1. V is shortened by 6 bases, J by 6 bases, and the region joining them spans 24 bases. From the germline V gene, CDR1 is KGHSH and CDR2 is LQKENI. Sequenced here: peripheral blood, sampled 28 days after the second AZD1222 dose. This clonotype originated in an adult who received the AZD1222 COVID-19 vaccine. Recombination joined TRBV18 with TRBJ1-6, with TRBD1 perhaps the D gene, on 5 matching bases. The CDR3 reads CASSQNPAGHEGNSPLHF. The DNA sequence reads TGTGCCAGCTCGCAGAACCCCGCGGGGCATGAGGGTAATTCACCCCTCCACTTT.